This T cell receptor (beta chain) is from a study of T cells in Graves' hyperthyroidism and ophthalmopathy. There were TCR beta CDR3 regions amplified from RNA transcripts. Researchers ran a first-round RT-PCR on the TCR CDR3 using the HTBI primer set. TCRdb used MiXCR to reprocess the multiplex PCR reads, holding one entry per CDR3 protein. This repertoire shows over 700,000 distinct CDR3 sequences, roughly 40% found once; its top ten account for more than 7%. Hyperthyroidism in the patients, aged 18 to 65, was newly diagnosed and under 2 months in duration. The authors took PBMCs from 10 ml fresh peripheral blood. CDR1 is SGDLS, CDR2 YYNGEE, per germline. V was shortened by 3 bases and J by 0 bases, with 13 bases between the two germline ends. The CDR3 length is 15 residues.

The chain combines TRBV9 with TRBJ2-7; D is perhaps TRBD1 (5 bases). Sample: blood. This TCR was sampled from a man aged 18 to 30 with Graves' hyperthyroidism. CDR3 residues: CASSEGAKPSYEQYF. CDR3 DNA sequence: TGTGCCAGCAGCGAAGGGGCAAAACCCTCCTACGAGCAGTACTTC.